This is a list of T cell receptor beta chains from one sample in a study of shared clonotypes between healthy human individuals. Some clones are missing from TCRdb's copy, which holds only in-frame ones; the method was immunoSEQ multiplex PCR. The data contain about 870,000 clones, 80% to 95% of them seen just once; the ten biggest clones take up 24%. Input material: naive CD8+ T cells sorted from blood. The receptors were gathered from a man under 40 in good health. Each CDR3 is given with its conserved first and last residue. D genes are given only for firm matches. Clone size appears in some rows only: once, few, many, or a class for an expanded clone.

>-|TRBJ2-1|-|TRBV11-3
CASSLGSSEQFF
TGTGCCAGCAGCTTGGGCTCCTCTGAGCAGTTCTTC
>-|TRBJ2-7|-|TRBV27
CASSLKGLGSYEQYF
TGTGCCAGCAGTTTAAAGGGATTAGGTTCCTACGAGCAGTACTTC
>once|TRBJ2-2|-|TRBV19
CASSIVRQPNTGELFF
TGTGCCAGTAGTATAGTCCGACAGCCGAACACCGGGGAGCTGTTTTTT
>-|TRBJ2-2|-|TRBV4-1
CASSQVVTSYRAGELFF
TGCGCCAGCAGCCAAGTGGTCACGTCTTACCGGGCCGGGGAGCTGTTTTTT
>-|TRBJ2-1|-|TRBV27
CASSLYPLSNEQFF
TGTGCCAGCAGTTTATACCCCTTATCCAATGAGCAGTTCTTC
>few|TRBJ2-7|-|TRBV27
CASKGVSGEQYF
TGTGCCAGCAAAGGGGTTTCGGGGGAGCAGTACTTC
>-|TRBJ2-7|-|TRBV7-6
CASSPGRGPEQYF
TGTGCCAGCAGCCCGGGCCGGGGGCCCGAGCAGTACTTC
>-|TRBJ2-1|-|TRBV29-1
CSVEGSRESSYNEQFF
TGCAGCGTTGAAGGCTCTCGGGAGAGCTCCTACAATGAGCAGTTCTTC
>-|TRBJ1-3|-|TRBV6-1
CASSEFTASGNTIYF
TGTGCCAGCAGTGAATTCACAGCCTCTGGAAACACCATATATTTT
>-|TRBJ2-7|TRBD2|TRBV7-6
CASSLGGLAGSYEQYF
TGTGCCAGCAGCTTAGGTGGACTAGCGGGAAGCTACGAGCAGTACTTC
>few|TRBJ2-1|TRBD1|TRBV4-3
CASSPRTGFSAYNEQFF
TGCGCCAGCAGCCCTCGGACAGGGTTTAGCGCCTACAATGAGCAGTTCTTC
>-|TRBJ2-7|TRBD1|TRBV29-1
CSVGDSYYEQYF
TGCAGCGTTGGGGACAGCTACTACGAGCAGTACTTC
>-|TRBJ2-5|TRBD2|TRBV28
CASSFVDGGETQYF
TGTGCCAGCAGTTTCGTCGACGGGGGGGAGACCCAGTACTTC
>once|TRBJ2-7|TRBD1|TRBV29-1
CSVVVWGTVTYEQYF
TGCAGCGTTGTTGTGTGGGGGACAGTAACCTACGAGCAGTACTTC
>-|TRBJ2-2|-|TRBV28
CASSFSGDNTGELFF
TGTGCCAGCAGTTTCAGCGGTGACAATACCGGGGAGCTGTTTTTT
>-|TRBJ2-7|TRBD2|TRBV4-1
CASSPYQTSASSYEQYF
TGCGCCAGCAGCCCCTACCAAACTAGCGCGAGCTCCTACGAGCAGTACTTC
>-|TRBJ2-7|-|TRBV4-1
CASSQEGDTYEQYF
TGCGCCAGCAGCCAAGAGGGGGACACCTACGAGCAGTACTTC
>-|TRBJ1-5|-|TRBV27
CASSSRINQPQHF
TGTGCCAGCAGTTCTCGGATTAATCAGCCCCAGCATTTT
>-|TRBJ2-1|-|TRBV6-5
CASSSSVEQFF
TGTGCCAGCAGTTCGTCCGTCGAGCAGTTCTTC
>-|TRBJ2-1|TRBD1|TRBV13
CASSLGGQGGNEQFF
TGTGCCAGCAGCTTAGGAGGACAGGGGGGCAATGAGCAGTTCTTC